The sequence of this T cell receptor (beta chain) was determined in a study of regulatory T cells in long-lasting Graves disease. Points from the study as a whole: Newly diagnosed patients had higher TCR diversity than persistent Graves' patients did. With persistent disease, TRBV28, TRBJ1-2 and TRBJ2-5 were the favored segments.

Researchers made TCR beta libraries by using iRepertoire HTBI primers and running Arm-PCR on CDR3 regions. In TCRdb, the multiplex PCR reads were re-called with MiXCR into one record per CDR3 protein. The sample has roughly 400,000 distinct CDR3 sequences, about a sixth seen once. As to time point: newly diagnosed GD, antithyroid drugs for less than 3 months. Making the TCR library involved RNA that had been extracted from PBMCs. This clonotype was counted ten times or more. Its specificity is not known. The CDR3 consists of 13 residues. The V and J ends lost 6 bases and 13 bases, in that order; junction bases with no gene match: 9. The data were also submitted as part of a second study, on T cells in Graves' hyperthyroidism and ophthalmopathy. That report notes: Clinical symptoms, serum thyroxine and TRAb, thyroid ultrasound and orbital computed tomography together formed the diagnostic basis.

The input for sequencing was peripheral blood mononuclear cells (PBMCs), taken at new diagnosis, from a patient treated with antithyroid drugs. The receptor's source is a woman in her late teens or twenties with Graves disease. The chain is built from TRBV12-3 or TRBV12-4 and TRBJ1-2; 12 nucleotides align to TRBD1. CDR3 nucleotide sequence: TGTGCCAGCAGAACCGGGACAGGGGGCGCGAGCACCTTC. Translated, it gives CASRTGTGGASTF.